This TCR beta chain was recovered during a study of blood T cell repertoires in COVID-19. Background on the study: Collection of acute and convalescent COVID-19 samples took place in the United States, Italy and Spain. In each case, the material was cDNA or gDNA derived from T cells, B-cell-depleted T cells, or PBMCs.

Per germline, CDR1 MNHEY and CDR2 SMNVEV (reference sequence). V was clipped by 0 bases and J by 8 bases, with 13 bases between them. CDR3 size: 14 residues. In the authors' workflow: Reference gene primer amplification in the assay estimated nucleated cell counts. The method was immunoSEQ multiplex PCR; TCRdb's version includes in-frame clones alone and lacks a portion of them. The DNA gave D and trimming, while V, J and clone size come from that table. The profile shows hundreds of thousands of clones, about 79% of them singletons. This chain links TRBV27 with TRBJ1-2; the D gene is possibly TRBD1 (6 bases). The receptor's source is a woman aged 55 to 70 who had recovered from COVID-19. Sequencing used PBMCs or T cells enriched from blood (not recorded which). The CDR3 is CASSLSGGAHGYTF. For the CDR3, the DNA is TGTGCCAGCAGTTTATCGGGGGGGGCTCACGGCTACACCTTC.